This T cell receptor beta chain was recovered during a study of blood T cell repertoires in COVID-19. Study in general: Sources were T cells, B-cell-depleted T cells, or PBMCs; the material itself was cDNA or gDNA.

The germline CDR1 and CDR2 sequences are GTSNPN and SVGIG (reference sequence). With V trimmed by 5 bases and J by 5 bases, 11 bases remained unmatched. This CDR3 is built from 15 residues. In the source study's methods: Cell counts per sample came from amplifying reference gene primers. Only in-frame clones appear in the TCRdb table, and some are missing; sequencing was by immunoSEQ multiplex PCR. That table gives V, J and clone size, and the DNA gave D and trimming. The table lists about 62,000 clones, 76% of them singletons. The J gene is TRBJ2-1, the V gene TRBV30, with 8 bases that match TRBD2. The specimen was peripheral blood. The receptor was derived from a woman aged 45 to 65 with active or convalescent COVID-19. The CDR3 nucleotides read TGTGCCTGGGAGAAGGGACTAGGCGTTAACAATGAGCAGTTCTTC. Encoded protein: CAWEKGLGVNNEQFF.